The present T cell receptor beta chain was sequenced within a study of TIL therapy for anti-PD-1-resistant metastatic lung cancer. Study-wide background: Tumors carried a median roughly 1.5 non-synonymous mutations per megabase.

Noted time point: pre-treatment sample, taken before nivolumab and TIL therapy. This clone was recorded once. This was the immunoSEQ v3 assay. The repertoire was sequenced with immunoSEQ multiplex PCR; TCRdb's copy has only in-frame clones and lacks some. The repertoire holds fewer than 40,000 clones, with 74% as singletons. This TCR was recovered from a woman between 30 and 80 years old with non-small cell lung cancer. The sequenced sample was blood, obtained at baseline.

CDR3: CSVDSRGTFEAFF. The CDR3 DNA reads as TGCAGCGTTGATTCTAGGGGGACATTCGAAGCTTTCTTT. This chain joins TRBV29-1 and TRBJ1-1, with D possibly matching TRBD1 (6 bases). V was shortened by 3 bases and J by 8 bases, with 16 bases between the two germline ends. Germline-derived CDR1 and CDR2 are SQVTM and ANQGSEA. The CDR3 is made up of 13 amino acids.